The rows below give T cell receptor beta chains drawn from one sample of a study of blood T cell repertoires in COVID-19. Using immunoSEQ multiplex PCR, the repertoire was profiled, and TCRdb retains in-frame clones only, with some absent. This table holds about 72,000 clones, roughly nine tenths found once. The sample consisted of peripheral blood. The receptors were gathered from a human donor in a cohort sampled during active COVID-19. CDR3s include the opening cysteine and the closing phenylalanine or tryptophan. D genes are given only for firm matches. Size tells how often a clone was seen (once, few, many) or the class of an expanded clone, and some rows leave it out.

>NA|TRBJ1-6|NA|TRBV25-1
CASSVRLAAPLHF
TGTGCCAGCAGTGTCCGATTAGCGGCACCCCTCCACTTT
>TRBD1|TRBJ2-7|once|TRBV10-3
CAIGPRGTGPYEQYF
TGTGCCATCGGACCCCGAGGGACAGGCCCCTACGAGCAGTACTTC
>TRBD1|TRBJ2-5|NA|TRBV19
CASSIAQGAGETQYF
TGTGCCAGTAGTATAGCACAGGGGGCGGGAGAGACCCAGTACTTC
>TRBD1|TRBJ2-1|NA|TRBV19
CASSIVAGGHNEQFF
TGTGCCAGTAGTATAGTGGCAGGGGGACACAATGAGCAGTTCTTC
>TRBD1|TRBJ2-7|NA|TRBV6-5
CASSLTGTESYEQYF
TGTGCCAGCAGCTTAACCGGGACAGAATCCTACGAGCAGTACTTC
>NA|TRBJ2-5|NA|TRBV5-4
CASSLAGTSETQYF
TGTGCCAGCAGCTTGGCCGGGACATCAGAGACCCAGTACTTC
>NA|TRBJ1-5|once|TRBV15
CATSRDRRVGKQPQHF
TGTGCCACCAGCAGAGATCGCAGGGTGGGAAAGCAGCCCCAGCATTTT
>TRBD2|TRBJ2-1|NA|TRBV7-3
CASSRGTSGRFDEQFF
TGTGCCAGCAGCCGGGGAACTAGCGGGAGGTTCGATGAGCAGTTCTTC
>NA|TRBJ1-5|NA|TRBV6-5
CASRRPYGGNQPQHF
TGTGCCAGCAGACGACCATACGGAGGCAATCAGCCCCAGCATTTT
>TRBD1|TRBJ2-3|NA|TRBV7-8
CASSFGQGSDTQYF
TGTGCCAGCAGCTTCGGACAGGGATCCGATACGCAGTATTTT
>TRBD2|TRBJ2-2|NA|TRBV6-2/TRBV6-3
CASSYPELARGELFF
TGTGCCAGCAGTTACCCCGAACTAGCGCGGGGGGAGCTGTTTTTT